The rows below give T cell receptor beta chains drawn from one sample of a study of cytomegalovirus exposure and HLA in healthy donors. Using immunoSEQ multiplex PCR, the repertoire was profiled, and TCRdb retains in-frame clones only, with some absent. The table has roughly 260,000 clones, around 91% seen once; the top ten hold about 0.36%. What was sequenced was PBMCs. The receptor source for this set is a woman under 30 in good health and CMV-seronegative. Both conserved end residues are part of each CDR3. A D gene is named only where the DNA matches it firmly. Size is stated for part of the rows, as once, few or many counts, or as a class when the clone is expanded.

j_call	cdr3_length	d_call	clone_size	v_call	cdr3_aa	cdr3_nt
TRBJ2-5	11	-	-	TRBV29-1	CSAAGPETQYF	TGCAGCGCCGCGGGACCGGAGACCCAGTACTTC
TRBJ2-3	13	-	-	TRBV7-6	CASSLRETDTQYF	TGTGCCAGCAGCTTGAGGGAAACAGATACGCAGTATTTT
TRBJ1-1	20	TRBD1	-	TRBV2	CASSGATEDRGSSMNTEAFF	TGTGCCAGCAGTGGAGCGACGGAGGACAGGGGTTCCTCCATGAACACTGAAGCTTTCTTT
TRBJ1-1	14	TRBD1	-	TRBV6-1	CASSLTGQGAEAFF	TGTGCCAGCAGTTTAACGGGACAGGGGGCTGAAGCTTTCTTT
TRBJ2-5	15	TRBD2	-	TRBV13	CASSLSGGAGETQYF	TGTGCCAGCAGCTTAAGCGGGGGGGCCGGGGAGACCCAGTACTTC
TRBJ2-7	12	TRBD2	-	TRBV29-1	CSVLAGTYEQYF	TGCAGCGTCCTAGCGGGGACCTACGAGCAGTACTTC
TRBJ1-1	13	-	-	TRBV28	CASSLTGNTEAFF	TGTGCCAGCAGTTTAACAGGGAACACTGAAGCTTTCTTT
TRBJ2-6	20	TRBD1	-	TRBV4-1	CASSHPSGQGEGPGANVLTF	TGCGCCAGCAGCCATCCATCCGGACAGGGAGAGGGCCCTGGGGCCAACGTCCTGACTTTC
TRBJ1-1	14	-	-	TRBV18	CASSPTGRNTEAFF	TGTGCCAGCTCACCGACGGGGAGGAACACTGAAGCTTTCTTT
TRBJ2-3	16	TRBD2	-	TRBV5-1	CASSQWTSRSTDTQYF	TGCGCCAGCAGCCAATGGACTAGCAGGAGTACAGATACGCAGTATTTT
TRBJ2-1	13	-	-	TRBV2	CASSTGYNNEQFF	TGTGCCAGCAGCACAGGGTACAACAATGAGCAGTTCTTC
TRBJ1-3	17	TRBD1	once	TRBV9	CASSPRDSFLSGNTIYF	TGTGCCAGCAGCCCCCGGGACAGCTTCCTCTCTGGAAACACCATATATTTT
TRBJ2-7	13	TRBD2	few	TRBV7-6	CASSLLGGNEQYF	TGTGCCAGCAGCTTGCTGGGAGGGAACGAGCAGTACTTC
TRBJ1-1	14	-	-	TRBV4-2	CASSQGLEERGAFF	TGTGCCAGCAGCCAAGGTTTAGAGGAAAGGGGAGCTTTCTTT
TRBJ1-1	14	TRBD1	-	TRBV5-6	CASSPGTANTEAFF	TGTGCCAGCAGCCCCGGGACAGCGAACACTGAAGCTTTCTTT
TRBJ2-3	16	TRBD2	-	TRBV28	CASSSWTSGVTDTQYF	TGTGCCAGCAGTTCTTGGACTAGCGGGGTAACAGATACGCAGTATTTT
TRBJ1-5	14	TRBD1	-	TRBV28	CASSLVQGNQPQHF	TGTGCCAGCAGTTTAGTACAGGGGAATCAGCCCCAGCATTTT
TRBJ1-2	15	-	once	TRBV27	CASSLGVGRSYGYTF	TGTGCCAGCAGTTTAGGCGTGGGTCGGAGCTATGGCTACACCTTC
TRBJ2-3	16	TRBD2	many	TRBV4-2	CASSQELAGGTDTQYF	TGTGCCAGCAGCCAAGAGCTAGCGGGGGGCACAGATACGCAGTATTTT
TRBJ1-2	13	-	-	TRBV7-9	CASSWRGDYGYTF	TGTGCCAGCAGCTGGCGGGGAGACTATGGCTACACCTTC
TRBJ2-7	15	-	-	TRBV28	CASSLFWGDSYEQYF	TGTGCCAGCAGTTTATTTTGGGGGGACTCCTACGAGCAGTACTTC
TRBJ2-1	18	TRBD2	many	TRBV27	CASSSYAYSGGISGEQFF	TGTGCCAGCAGTTCCTACGCCTATAGCGGGGGAATTTCTGGTGAGCAGTTCTTC